This T cell receptor beta chain derives from a study of cytomegalovirus exposure and HLA in healthy donors. Study observations and caveats: Some TCR beta chains (164 of them) were listed as cytomegalovirus-associated.

This clone was seen only a few times. Its antigen is undetermined. The primer mix had 60 Vbeta and 13 Jbeta primers. TCRdb's copy holds only in-frame clones and misses some; the assay was immunoSEQ multiplex PCR. In the table there are some 110,000 clones, over 9.5% of which are singletons. Germline V gene data show CDR1 as MDHEN and CDR2 as SYDVKM. J gave up 9 bases and V 3 bases, and 10 bases lay outside the gene matches. CDR3 length: 15 amino acids. Sequenced material: PBMCs. This clonotype was sampled from a man between 35 and 55 years old in good health and CMV-seropositive. The rearrangement joins TRBV28 to TRBJ2-1; 8 bases are shared with TRBD2. As DNA, the CDR3 is TGTGCCAGCAGTTTCAGCGGGAGCGGATCGAGTGAGCAGTTCTTC. The encoded protein is CASSFSGSGSSEQFF.